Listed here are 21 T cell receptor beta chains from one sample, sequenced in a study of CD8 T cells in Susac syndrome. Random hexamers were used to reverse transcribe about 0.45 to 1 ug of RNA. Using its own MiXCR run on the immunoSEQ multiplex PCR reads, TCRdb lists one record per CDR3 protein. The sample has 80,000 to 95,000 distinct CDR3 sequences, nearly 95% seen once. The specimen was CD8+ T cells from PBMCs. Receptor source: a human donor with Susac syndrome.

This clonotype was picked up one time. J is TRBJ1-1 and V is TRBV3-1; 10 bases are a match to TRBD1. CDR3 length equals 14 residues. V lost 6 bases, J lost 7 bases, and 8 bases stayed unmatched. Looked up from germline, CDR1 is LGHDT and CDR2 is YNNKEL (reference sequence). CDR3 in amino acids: CASRLGTGAIEAFF. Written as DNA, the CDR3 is TGTGCCAGCAGGCTTGGGACAGGGGCTATTGAAGCTTTCTTT.

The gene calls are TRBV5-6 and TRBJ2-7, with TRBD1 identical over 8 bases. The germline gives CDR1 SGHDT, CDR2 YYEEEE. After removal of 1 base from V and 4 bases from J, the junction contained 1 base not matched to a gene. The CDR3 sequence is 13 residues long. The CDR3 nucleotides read TGTGCCAGCAGCTTGAGGACAGGGTACGAGCAGTACTTC. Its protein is CASSLRTGYEQYF.

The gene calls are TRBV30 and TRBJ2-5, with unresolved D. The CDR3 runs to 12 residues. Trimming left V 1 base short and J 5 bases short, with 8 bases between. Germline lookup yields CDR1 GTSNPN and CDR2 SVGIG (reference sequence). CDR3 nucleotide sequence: TGTGCCTGGAGTGGGTACGGGGAGACCCAGTACTTC. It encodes CAWSGYGETQYF.

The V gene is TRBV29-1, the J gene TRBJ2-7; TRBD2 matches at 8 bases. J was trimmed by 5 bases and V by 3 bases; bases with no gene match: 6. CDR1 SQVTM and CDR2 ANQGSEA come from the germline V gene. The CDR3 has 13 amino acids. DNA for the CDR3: TGCAGCGTTGAGCCTGGCGGGAGGAACGAGCAGTACTTC. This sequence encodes CSVEPGGRNEQYF.

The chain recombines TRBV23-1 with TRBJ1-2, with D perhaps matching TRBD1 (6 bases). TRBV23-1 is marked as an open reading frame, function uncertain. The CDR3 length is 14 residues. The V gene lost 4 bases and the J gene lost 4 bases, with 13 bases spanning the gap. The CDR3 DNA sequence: TGCGCCAGCAGTCCCCACAGGGCGGGCTATGGCTACACCTTC. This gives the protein CASSPHRAGYGYTF.

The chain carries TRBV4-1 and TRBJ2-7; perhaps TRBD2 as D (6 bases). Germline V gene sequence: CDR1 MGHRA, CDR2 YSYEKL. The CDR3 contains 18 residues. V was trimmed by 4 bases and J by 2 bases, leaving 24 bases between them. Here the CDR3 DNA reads TGCGCCAGCAGCCCTACCACCTTCAAGCGGAGGGCTCCCTACGAGCAGTACTTC. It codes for CASSPTTFKRRAPYEQYF.

CDR3 loop: CASTETGEKLFF. For the CDR3, the DNA is TGCGCCAGCACCGAGACAGGTGAAAAACTGTTTTTT. The chain links TRBV5-1 to TRBJ1-4, with D perhaps TRBD1 (6 bases). The germline V gene has CDR1 SGHRS and CDR2 YFSETQ. V was clipped by 6 bases and J by 7 bases, with 10 bases between them. CDR3 size: 12 residues.

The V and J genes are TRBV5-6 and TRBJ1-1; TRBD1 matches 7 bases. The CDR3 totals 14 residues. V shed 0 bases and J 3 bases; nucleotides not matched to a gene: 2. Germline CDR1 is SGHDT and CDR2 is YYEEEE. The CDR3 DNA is TGTGCCAGCAGCTTGGGACAGGGTCACACTGAAGCTTTCTTT. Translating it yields CASSLGQGHTEAFF.

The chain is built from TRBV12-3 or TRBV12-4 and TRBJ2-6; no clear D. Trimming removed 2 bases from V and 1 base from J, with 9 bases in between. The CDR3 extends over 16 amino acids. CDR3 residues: CASSLSWESGANVLTF. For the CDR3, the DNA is TGTGCCAGCAGTTTATCTTGGGAATCTGGGGCCAACGTCCTGACTTTC.

CDR3 coding DNA: TGTGCCTGGAGTCCCGACAGAACCCAGTACTTC. Amino acids: CAWSPDRTQYF. This chain links TRBV30 with TRBJ2-5; D possibly corresponds to TRBD1 (5 bases). The CDR3 spans 11 residues. With 2 bases removed from V and 8 bases from J, the gap between germline ends came to 9 bases. The germline gives CDR1 GTSNPN, CDR2 SVGIG (reference sequence).

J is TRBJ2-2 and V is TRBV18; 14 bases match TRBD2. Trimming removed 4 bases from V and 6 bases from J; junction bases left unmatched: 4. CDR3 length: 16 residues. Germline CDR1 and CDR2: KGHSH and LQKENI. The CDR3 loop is CASSQGLAGDPGELFF. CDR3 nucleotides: TGTGCCAGCTCACAGGGACTAGCGGGAGATCCCGGGGAGCTGTTTTTT.

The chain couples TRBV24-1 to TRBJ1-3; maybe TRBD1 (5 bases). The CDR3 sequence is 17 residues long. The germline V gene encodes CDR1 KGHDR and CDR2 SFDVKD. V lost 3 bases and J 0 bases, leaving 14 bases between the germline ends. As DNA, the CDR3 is TGTGCCACCAGTGATGTGGGACCTTCGGGCTCTGGAAACACCATATATTTT. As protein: CATSDVGPSGSGNTIYF.

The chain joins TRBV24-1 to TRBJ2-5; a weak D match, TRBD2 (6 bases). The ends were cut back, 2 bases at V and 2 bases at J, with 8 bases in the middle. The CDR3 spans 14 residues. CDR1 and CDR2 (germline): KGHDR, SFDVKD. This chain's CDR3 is CATSDWEVQETQYF. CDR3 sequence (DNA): TGTGCCACCAGTGATTGGGAGGTTCAAGAGACCCAGTACTTC.

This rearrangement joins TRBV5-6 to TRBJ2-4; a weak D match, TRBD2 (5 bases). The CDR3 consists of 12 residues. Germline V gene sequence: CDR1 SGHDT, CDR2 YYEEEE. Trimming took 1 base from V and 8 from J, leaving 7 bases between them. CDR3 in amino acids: CASSLWRDIQYF. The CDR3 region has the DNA TGTGCCAGCAGCTTGTGGCGGGACATTCAGTACTTC.

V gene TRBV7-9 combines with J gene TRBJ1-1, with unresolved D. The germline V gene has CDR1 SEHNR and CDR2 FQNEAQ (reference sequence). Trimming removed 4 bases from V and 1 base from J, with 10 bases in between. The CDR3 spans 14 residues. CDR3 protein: CASSSSRQNTEAFF. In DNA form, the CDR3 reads TGTGCCAGCAGCTCATCCCGACAGAACACTGAAGCTTTCTTT.

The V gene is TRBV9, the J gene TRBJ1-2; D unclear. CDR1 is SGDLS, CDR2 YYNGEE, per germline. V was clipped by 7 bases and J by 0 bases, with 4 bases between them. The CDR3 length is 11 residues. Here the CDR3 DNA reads TGTGCCAGCGTTGCTAACTATGGCTACACCTTC. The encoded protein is CASVANYGYTF.

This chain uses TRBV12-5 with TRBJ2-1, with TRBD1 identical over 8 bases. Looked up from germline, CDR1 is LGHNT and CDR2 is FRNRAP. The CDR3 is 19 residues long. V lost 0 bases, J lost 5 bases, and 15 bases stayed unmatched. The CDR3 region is CASGLVTIGQGEQDNEQFF. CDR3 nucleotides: TGTGCTAGTGGTTTGGTAACTATAGGACAGGGTGAGCAGGACAATGAGCAGTTCTTC.

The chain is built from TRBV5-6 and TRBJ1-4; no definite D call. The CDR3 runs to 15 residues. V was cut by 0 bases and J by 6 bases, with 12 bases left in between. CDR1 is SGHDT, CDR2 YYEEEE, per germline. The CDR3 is CASSLVRDSDEKLFF. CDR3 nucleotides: TGTGCCAGCAGCTTGGTACGGGATTCGGATGAAAAACTGTTTTTT.

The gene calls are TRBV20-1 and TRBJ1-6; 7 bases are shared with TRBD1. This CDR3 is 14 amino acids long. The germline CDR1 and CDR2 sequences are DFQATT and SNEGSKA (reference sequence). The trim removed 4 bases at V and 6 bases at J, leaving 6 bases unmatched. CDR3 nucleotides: TGCAGTGCTAAACAGGGGTACGGTAATTCACCCCTCCACTTT. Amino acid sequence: CSAKQGYGNSPLHF.

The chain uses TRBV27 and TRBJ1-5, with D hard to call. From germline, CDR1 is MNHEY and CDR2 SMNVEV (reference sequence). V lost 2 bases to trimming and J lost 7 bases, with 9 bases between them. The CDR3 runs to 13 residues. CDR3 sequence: CASSLTGEQPQHF. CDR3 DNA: TGTGCCAGCAGTTTAACGGGAGAGCAGCCCCAGCATTTT.

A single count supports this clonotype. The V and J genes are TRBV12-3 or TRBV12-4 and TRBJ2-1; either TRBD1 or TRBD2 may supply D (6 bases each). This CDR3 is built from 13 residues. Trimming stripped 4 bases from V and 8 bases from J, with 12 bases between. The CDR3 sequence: CASSSTGAHEQFF. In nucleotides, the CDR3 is TGTGCCAGCAGTTCGACGGGGGCCCATGAGCAGTTCTTC.